Given below is one TCR beta chain in context. This entry belongs to a study of blood T cell repertoires in COVID-19. Study overall: Acute and convalescent COVID-19 specimens originated in the United States, Italy and Spain. T cells, B-cell-depleted T cells, or PBMCs supplied cDNA or gDNA.

Original analysis: Scientists estimated how many nucleated cells there were by amplifying reference gene primers. Repertoires were generated with immunoSEQ multiplex PCR, while TCRdb's copy carries only in-frame clones and drops some. That table gives V, J and clone size, and the DNA gave D and trimming. The repertoire holds some 33,000 clones, with roughly nine tenths as singletons. Germline CDR1 reads LNHDA; CDR2 reads SQIVND (reference sequence). The CDR3 runs 15 residues. The junction had 7 bases not matched to a gene; V was cut back by 4 bases and J by 5 bases. Sequenced sample: peripheral blood. The chain carries TRBV19 and TRBJ1-1; TRBD1 agrees at 10 bases. The clonotype comes from a human donor in a cohort sampled during active COVID-19. CDR3 DNA sequence: TGTGCCAGTAGTACCCTCGACAGGGGGCGAACTGAAGCTTTCTTT. Translation: CASSTLDRGRTEAFF.